A single sample is the source of the 18 T cell receptor beta chains below, sequenced in a study of blood T cell repertoires in COVID-19. The assay was immunoSEQ multiplex PCR, and TCRdb's table has in-frame clones only and misses some. There are around 120,000 clones in the sample; about 90% occur only once, and 25% to 35% lies in the top ten. Sequencing used peripheral blood. The source is a woman aged 70 to 79 with acute or convalescent COVID-19.

This clone was detected a few times. The CDR3 DNA is TGTGCCACCAGCAGAAACAGGGGCTGGAGGAACACTGAAGCTTTCTTT. Its translation is CATSRNRGWRNTEAFF. The chain joins TRBV15 to TRBJ1-1; 7 positions match TRBD1. The V gene end was trimmed by 2 bases and the J gene end by 1 base; junction bases not matched to a gene: 7. CDR3 length equals 16 residues. The germline gives CDR1 LNHNV, CDR2 YYDKDF (reference sequence).

This chain uses TRBV4-2 with TRBJ2-3, with 8 bases identical to TRBD1. There are 16 residues in the CDR3. CDR1 is LGHNA, CDR2 YNFKEQ, per germline. Losses at the gene ends were 0 bases for V and 3 bases for J; bases not matched to a gene: 5. The CDR3 is CASSQDRGTGTDTQYF. Written as DNA, the CDR3 is TGTGCCAGCAGCCAAGATCGGGGGACAGGTACAGATACGCAGTATTTT.

The DNA for the CDR3 is TGCGCCAGCAGCCAAGACAGGAACCTTGAAAAACTGTTTTTT. Its translation: CASSQDRNLEKLFF. The chain couples TRBV5-1 to TRBJ1-4; D perhaps matches TRBD1 (6 bases). The CDR3 length is 14 residues. From germline, CDR1 is SGHRS and CDR2 YFSETQ. Trimming removed 4 bases from V and 7 bases from J, with 14 bases in between.

The chain uses TRBV19 and TRBJ1-1; 7 nucleotides agree with TRBD1. V lost 8 bases, J lost 1 base, and 7 bases stayed unmatched. The CDR3 length is 14 residues. The germline V gene has CDR1 LNHDA and CDR2 SQIVND (reference sequence). CDR3 region: CASSRGQTNTEAFF. The CDR3, as DNA: TGTGCCAGTTCAAGGGGACAGACGAACACTGAAGCTTTCTTT.

This chain uses TRBV7-7 with TRBJ2-2; 7 bases line up with TRBD1. There are 16 residues in the CDR3. Germline V gives CDR1 SSHAT, CDR2 FNYEAQ (reference sequence). V was clipped by 4 bases and J by 4 bases; unmatched bases: 9. CDR3 amino acids: CASSSGTEGITGELFF. In DNA, the CDR3 is TGTGCCAGCAGCTCCGGGACAGAGGGGATCACCGGGGAGCTGTTTTTT.

The chain combines TRBV28 with TRBJ1-3, with D maybe TRBD1 (5 bases). The ends were cut back, 3 bases at V and 7 bases at J, with 16 bases in the middle. The CDR3 loop spans 15 amino acids. CDR1 is MDHEN and CDR2 is SYDVKM in the germline V gene. CDR3 sequence: CASSLETPGGNTIYF. CDR3 DNA sequence: TGTGCCAGCAGTTTGGAGACACCCGGGGGGAACACCATATATTTT.

The chain links TRBV24-1 to TRBJ2-3; 9 bases are a match to TRBD1. The V gene's germline CDR1 is KGHDR and CDR2 SFDVKD. The CDR3 is 16 amino acids. The V gene end was trimmed by 3 bases and the J gene end by 5 bases; junction bases not matched to a gene: 8. The CDR3 here is CATSDDHRGQLDTQYF. Here the CDR3 DNA reads TGTGCCACCAGTGATGACCACAGGGGGCAATTAGATACGCAGTATTTT.

The genes are TRBV25-1 and TRBJ1-1, with TRBD1 matching 10 bases. V shed 5 bases, J shed 6 bases, and the junction held 6 bases outside the gene matches. Germline V CDR1 and CDR2: MGHDK, SYGVNS. The CDR3 consists of 14 residues. The CDR3, as DNA: TGTGCCAGCAGTTACTCCGGGACAGGGGCTGAAGCTTTCTTT. Amino acid sequence: CASSYSGTGAEAFF.

This sequence joins TRBV4-2 and TRBJ1-2; D call uncertain. The CDR3 covers 18 residues. The V end was cut by 1 base, the J end by 0 bases, with 18 bases between. Germline V gene lookup returns CDR1 LGHNA and CDR2 YNFKEQ. CDR3 protein: CASSQGIGPGDTNYGYTF. The DNA of the CDR3 is TGTGCCAGCAGCCAAGGGATAGGTCCGGGAGATACTAACTATGGCTACACCTTC.

The gene calls are TRBV7-9 and TRBJ1-1; 10 nucleotides align to TRBD1. This CDR3 has 15 residues. CDR1 and CDR2 from the germline V gene are SEHNR and FQNEAQ (reference sequence). V dropped 2 bases and J dropped 10; count of bases not matched to a gene: 10. In DNA form, the CDR3 reads TGTGCCAGCAGCTTATCAGACCGACAGGGGGCAGGAGCTTTCTTT. It is translated as CASSLSDRQGAGAFF.

The rearrangement joins TRBV5-5 to TRBJ1-1; TRBD1 agrees at 7 bases. This CDR3 comprises 16 residues. In germline, CDR1 is SGHKS, CDR2 YYEKEE (reference sequence). The V gene end was trimmed by 0 bases and the J gene end by 1 base; junction bases not matched to a gene: 6. CDR3 nucleotide sequence: TGTGCCAGCAGCTTGGAACGACAGGGTCGGAACACTGAAGCTTTCTTT. As protein: CASSLERQGRNTEAFF. Full variable domain (remainder filled in from reference TRBV5-5 and TRBJ1-1): DAGVTQSPTHLIKTRGQQVTLRCSPISGHKSVSWYQQVLGQGPQFIFQYYEKEERGRGNFPDRFSARQFPNYSSELNVNALLLGDSALYLCASSLERQGRNTEAFFGQGTRLTVV.

This chain links TRBV5-1 with TRBJ1-2; a weak D match, TRBD1 (6 bases). The germline V gene encodes CDR1 SGHRS and CDR2 YFSETQ. Trimming removed 3 bases at V and 5 bases at J, with 17 bases between. The CDR3 covers 15 residues. DNA for the CDR3: TGCGCCAGCAGCTATGCCGGGACACCCACTTATGGCTACACCTTC. Its protein product is CASSYAGTPTYGYTF.

The V gene is TRBV7-9, the J gene TRBJ1-5; D is possibly TRBD1 (6 bases). Trimming stripped 5 bases from V and 0 bases from J, with 17 bases between. Germline CDR1 reads SEHNR; CDR2 reads FQNEAQ (reference sequence). The CDR3 has 17 residues. This CDR3 reads CASSPMGPGASNQPQHF. CDR3 nucleotides: TGTGCCAGCAGCCCGATGGGTCCAGGGGCTAGCAATCAGCCCCAGCATTTT.

This chain connects TRBV6-4 to TRBJ2-2; D might be TRBD1 (5 bases). V was shortened by 8 bases and J by 4 bases, with 14 bases between the two germline ends. The CDR3 is made up of 14 amino acids. From germline, CDR1 is MRHNA and CDR2 SNTAGT. DNA for the CDR3: TGTGCCAGCGAAAGCAGGGTCGGCACCGGGGAGCTGTTTTTT. As protein: CASESRVGTGELFF.

The rearrangement links TRBV5-1 to TRBJ1-6; 11 nucleotides line up with TRBD1. The CDR3 contains 15 residues. The trim removed 4 bases at V and 10 bases at J, leaving 7 bases unmatched. Looked up from germline, CDR1 is SGHRS and CDR2 is YFSETQ. CDR3 loop: CASSPGTGGSSPLHF. The CDR3 nucleotides are TGCGCCAGCAGCCCCGGGACAGGGGGAAGCTCACCCCTCCACTTT.

The rearrangement uses TRBV29-1 and TRBJ2-5; TRBD2 matches 10 bases. This CDR3 comprises 16 residues. The germline V gene has CDR1 SQVTM and CDR2 ANQGSEA. J lost 5 bases, V lost 8 bases, and 17 bases had no gene match. CDR3 DNA: TGCAGCTTCGGGACTAGCGAGTACATGCTCCAGGAGACCCAGTACTTC. It translates to CSFGTSEYMLQETQYF.

V and J are TRBV1 and TRBJ2-7; the tabulated D call, TRBD2, remains unverified against the DNA. TRBV1 is shown as a pseudogene. CDR3 length equals 18 residues. As DNA, the CDR3 is TGCACCAGCAGCCAAGATTCAGAGGGCAGGCCGATTTCCTACGAGCAGTACTTC. This codes for CTSSQDSEGRPISYEQYF.

V usage is TRBV19 and J usage is TRBJ2-4; a possible D gene is TRBD1 (6 bases). The CDR3 is 16 amino acids. From germline, CDR1 is LNHDA and CDR2 SQIVND (reference sequence). V lost 7 bases and J lost 3, with 19 bases in between. Written as DNA, the CDR3 is TGTGCCAGTACCCACCTCCCAGGGGATCGCAAAAACATTCAGTACTTC. Translation gives CASTHLPGDRKNIQYF.